This T cell receptor beta chain was sequenced in a study of cytomegalovirus exposure and HLA in healthy donors. Whole-study findings and limits: The authors later linked a missense DCLRE1C variant to TCR beta V- and J-gene trimming. Most CMV-associated TCR beta chains were later found to appear HLA-restricted.

The CDR3 runs to 15 residues. The V gene's germline CDR1 is PRHDT and CDR2 FYEKMQ (reference sequence). Concerning this clone itself: Its matching antigen is unknown. A junction boundary mismatches the germline segment, possibly from a read error.

This PCR relied on a set of 60 Vbeta primers and 13 Jbeta primers. TCRdb keeps only in-frame clones here, not all; method: immunoSEQ multiplex PCR. This table has more than 150,000 clones, around 80% appearing once. Specimen: PBMCs. This rearrangement joins TRBV13 to TRBJ2-7; D is perhaps TRBD2 (7 bases). The sequence came from a woman aged 25 to 45 in good health and CMV-seronegative. The CDR3 loop is CASSVGGGFTYEQYF. CDR3 coding DNA: TGTGCCAGCAGCGTAGGGGGGGGTTTTACCTACGAGCAGTACTTC.